This passage covers 8 T cell receptor beta chains from one sample sequenced in a study of T cell responses to AZD1222 COVID-19 vaccine. Sequencing used immunoSEQ multiplex PCR; TCRdb keeps in-frame clones, though not all of them. In the table there are around 120,000 clones, about 86% of which are singletons. Specimen: peripheral blood, collected 28 days after the second AZD1222 dose. These receptors originate from an adult who received the AZD1222 COVID-19 vaccine.

This chain connects TRBV2 to TRBJ2-7; 12 bases align to TRBD2. Trimming cost V 6 bases and J 0 bases; bases outside gene matches: 6. The V gene's germline CDR1 is SNHLY and CDR2 FYNNEI. The CDR3 is 16 residues long. The CDR3 nucleotides read TGTGCCAGCAGGAGGACTAGCGGGATTGTCTCCTACGAGCAGTACTTC. Amino acids: CASRRTSGIVSYEQYF. The variable domain in full, with the rest retrieved from reference TRBV2 and TRBJ2-7, is EPEVTQTPSHQVTQMGQEVILRCVPISNHLYFYWYRQILGQKVEFLVSFYNNEISEKSEIFDDQFSVERPDGSNFTLKIRSTKLEDSAMYFCASRRTSGIVSYEQYFGPGTRLTVT.

The chain employs TRBV5-1 and TRBJ2-5; D remains ambiguous. Germline V CDR1 and CDR2: SGHRS, YFSETQ. The germline V and J ends were trimmed by 3 bases and 2 bases, with 14 bases remaining between them. The CDR3 contains 15 residues. CDR3: CASSWVGRIQETQYF. As DNA, the CDR3 is TGCGCCAGCAGCTGGGTCGGCCGGATACAAGAGACCCAGTACTTC.

The chain is built from TRBV7-7 and TRBJ2-3; unclear D gene. There are 14 residues in the CDR3. In germline, CDR1 is SSHAT, CDR2 FNYEAQ (reference sequence). Trimming shortened V by 4 bases and J by 4 bases, and 12 bases separated the two germline ends. Here the CDR3 DNA reads TGTGCCAGCAGCTCCTCTAGTGCGGCAGATACGCAGTATTTT. Its translation: CASSSSSAADTQYF.

The rearrangement links TRBV3-1 (or the pseudogene TRBV3-2) to TRBJ2-2, with 12 bases matching TRBD1. This CDR3 has 16 residues. Germline CDR1 LGHDT, CDR2 YNNKEL (reference sequence). Trimming cost V 4 bases and J 2 bases; bases outside gene matches: 2. The CDR3: CASSRGTGGNTGELFF. The CDR3 DNA reads as TGTGCCAGCAGCCGAGGGACAGGGGGCAACACCGGGGAGCTGTTTTTT.

V usage is TRBV28 and J usage is TRBJ1-5; TRBD1 matches 9 bases. This CDR3 is built from 19 residues. Germline CDR1 reads MDHEN; CDR2 reads SYDVKM. The V gene end was trimmed by 5 bases and the J gene end by 1 base; junction bases not matched to a gene: 15. CDR3 nucleotide sequence: TGTGCCAGCAGTCCGCCGGGACAGGGTTTTCGGTCGAGCAATCAGCCCCAGCATTTT. Amino acids: CASSPPGQGFRSSNQPQHF.

J is TRBJ2-7 and V is TRBV11-2; D ambiguous. Germline V lookup: CDR1 SGHAT, CDR2 FQNNGV. Trimming took 5 bases from V and 2 from J, leaving 10 bases between them. This CDR3 contains 13 residues. The CDR3 spells CASSLALAYEQYF. The CDR3 DNA reads as TGTGCCAGCAGCCTCGCCCTAGCCTACGAGCAGTACTTC.

V gene TRBV9 combines with J gene TRBJ1-2, with TRBD1 matching 7 bases. Germline CDR1 SGDLS, CDR2 YYNGEE. Losses at the gene ends were 4 bases for V and 8 bases for J; bases not matched to a gene: 11. The CDR3 sequence is 14 residues long. In DNA form, the CDR3 reads TGTGCCAGCAGCCCGTGGAAGGGGGCTGAGGGCTACACCTTC. Translation gives CASSPWKGAEGYTF.

The gene calls are TRBV4-1 and TRBJ2-7; 12 nucleotides line up with TRBD1. The CDR3 consists of 15 residues. J was trimmed by 9 bases and V by 7 bases; bases with no gene match: 13. Germline V gene data show CDR1 as MGHRA and CDR2 as YSYEKL. The CDR3 loop is CASNSPGTGGSGQYF. CDR3 nucleotide sequence: TGCGCCAGCAACAGTCCCGGGACAGGGGGCTCGGGGCAGTACTTC.